Listed here is a single TCR beta chain. V lost 1 base and J lost 6; bases outside the gene matches: 8. Germline loops: CDR1 SEHNR, CDR2 FQNEAQ (reference sequence). CDR3 size: 15 residues. The authors loaded about 200 ng DNA, roughly 33,000 T cell genomes, into sorted-subset replicate PCRs. This table comes from immunoSEQ multiplex PCR, and its TCRdb copy is limited to in-frame clones, with some not included. The sample has some 630,000 clones, approximately 79% seen once. The sample comes from a study of shared clonotypes between healthy human individuals. V gene TRBV7-9 combines with J gene TRBJ1-2, with 7 positions matching TRBD1. This receptor was obtained from a woman aged 25-40 years in good health. Source material: memory CD4+ T cells sorted from blood. Indicated subset: CD45RA-negative fraction. In DNA form, the CDR3 reads TGTGCCAGCAGCTTAGGGGAAGGGGGCTCTGATGGCTACACCTTC. Amino acids: CASSLGEGGSDGYTF.